Presented here are 8 T cell receptor beta chains from one specimen sequenced in a study of naive and memory T cell subsets. Both TRBC1 and TRBC2 were covered by a beta constant-region primer of two equimolar oligonucleotides. Using its own MiXCR run on the UMI-ligation and nested PCR reads, TCRdb lists one record per CDR3 protein. The sample includes 130,000 to 150,000 distinct CDR3 sequences, about 17% of them seen just once. The sample taken for sequencing was naive CD4+ T cells from blood. The origin of the receptors is a human donor in good health.

This clonotype was picked up a small number of times. The rearrangement joins TRBV28 to TRBJ2-7; D unclear. The CDR3 is made up of 13 amino acids. The V gene lost 8 bases and the J gene lost 1 base, with 12 bases spanning the gap. The germline CDR1 and CDR2 sequences are MDHEN and SYDVKM. CDR3 nucleotide sequence: TGTGCCAGCCGGGCACTCACGTCCTACGAGCAGTACTTC. As protein: CASRALTSYEQYF.

The chain carries TRBV6-5 and TRBJ1-3; the D gene is possibly TRBD1 (5 bases). CDR1 MNHEY and CDR2 SVGAGI come from the germline V gene. The CDR3 loop spans 15 amino acids. V lost 0 bases, J lost 4 bases, and 10 bases lay in between. The CDR3 region is CASSYSAGLGNTIYF. The DNA for the CDR3 is TGTGCCAGCAGTTACTCGGCGGGGCTCGGAAACACCATATATTTT.

On this clonotype: Germline is not matched at one junction end, which may reflect a read error. V and J are TRBV12-3 or TRBV12-4 and TRBJ2-1; 9 positions match TRBD1. The length of the CDR3 is 12 residues. This CDR3 reads CASNLGQGVPGF. CDR3 DNA: TGTGCCAGCAATCTGGGACAGGGCGTCCCAGGCTTC.

This clonotype was seen a handful of times. V usage is TRBV20-1 and J usage is TRBJ2-7; 14 nucleotides align to TRBD2. Germline CDR1 and CDR2: DFQATT and SNEGSKA (reference sequence). J lost 9 bases, V lost 0 bases, and 28 bases had no gene match. The CDR3 extends over 22 amino acids. This chain's CDR3 is CSAREAGSGTSGRIGEGAVQYF. The CDR3 nucleotides read TGCAGTGCTAGAGAGGCCGGCTCCGGGACTAGCGGGAGAATCGGGGAGGGTGCGGTGCAGTACTTC.

The CDR3 nucleotides are TGCGCCAGCAGCCAACAACAGGGACTAAACGAAAAACTGTTTTTT. Residues: CASSQQQGLNEKLFF. The chain uses TRBV5-1 and TRBJ1-4; D is possibly TRBD1 (6 bases). V lost 4 bases and J lost 8, with 18 bases in between. Looked up from germline, CDR1 is SGHRS and CDR2 is YFSETQ. The CDR3 extends over 15 amino acids.

This clonotype was observed a handful of times. This sequence joins TRBV6-6 and TRBJ1-1; no definite D call. CDR1 and CDR2 from the germline V gene are MNHNY and SVGAGI (reference sequence). V dropped 4 bases and J dropped 5 bases, with 23 bases sitting between them. The CDR3 extends over 17 amino acids. The CDR3 here is CASSSAWSGLRETEAFF. The CDR3, as DNA: TGTGCCAGCAGTTCCGCGTGGAGTGGATTAAGGGAGACTGAAGCTTTCTTT.

The table lists this clonotype with many counts. The CDR3 sequence: CASSFSPRREKLFF. The CDR3 DNA sequence: TGTGCCAGCAGCTTTTCACCACGAAGAGAAAAACTGTTTTTT. This sequence joins TRBV5-4 and TRBJ1-4; D gene unclear. There are 14 residues in the CDR3. In germline, CDR1 is SGHNT, CDR2 YYREEE (reference sequence). Trimming shortened V by 2 bases and J by 8 bases, and 13 bases separated the two germline ends.

This clonotype appeared a few times. The chain links TRBV15 to TRBJ2-6; 8 bases agree with TRBD1. Germline CDR1 and CDR2: LNHNV and YYDKDF (reference sequence). This CDR3 is 17 amino acids long. V was pared by 4 bases and J by 0 bases, with 5 bases of the junction left unmatched. CDR3 in DNA: TGTGCCACCAGCACGGACAGGGATAACTCTGGGGCCAACGTCCTGACTTTC. Amino acids: CATSTDRDNSGANVLTF. Full variable domain (missing parts from reference TRBV15 and TRBJ2-6): DAMVIQNPRYQVTQFGKPVTLSCSQTLNHNVMYWYQQKSSQAPKLLFHYYDKDFNNEADTPDNFQSRRPNTSFCFLDIRSPGLGDTAMYLCATSTDRDNSGANVLTFGAGSRLTVL.